The sequence of this TCR beta chain was determined in a study of tumor-infiltrating lymphocytes in localized non-small cell lung cancer. General observations from the study: Compared with uninvolved lung, tumors showed higher T cell infiltration by TCRbeta sequencing. T-cell fraction did not differ between immunotypes IM1 and IM2.

Points on this clone: The antigen remains undetermined.

Clones were read by immunoSEQ multiplex PCR, and TCRdb kept only the in-frame ones, dropping some. Of approximately 12,000 clones listed, 60% to 70% were seen once; the top ten hold around 7.3%. This CDR3 has 15 residues. Deletions cut 0 bases from V and 4 bases from J, with 12 bases between. CDR1 is MGHRA, CDR2 YSYEKL, per germline. Material for sequencing was lung tumor tissue. This receptor was obtained from a human donor with non-small cell lung cancer. This rearrangement joins TRBV4-1 to TRBJ1-1; weak D call: TRBD1 (5 bases). The CDR3: CASSQDDRGTTEAFF. CDR3 bases: TGCGCCAGCAGCCAAGATGATCGGGGGACCACTGAAGCTTTCTTT.